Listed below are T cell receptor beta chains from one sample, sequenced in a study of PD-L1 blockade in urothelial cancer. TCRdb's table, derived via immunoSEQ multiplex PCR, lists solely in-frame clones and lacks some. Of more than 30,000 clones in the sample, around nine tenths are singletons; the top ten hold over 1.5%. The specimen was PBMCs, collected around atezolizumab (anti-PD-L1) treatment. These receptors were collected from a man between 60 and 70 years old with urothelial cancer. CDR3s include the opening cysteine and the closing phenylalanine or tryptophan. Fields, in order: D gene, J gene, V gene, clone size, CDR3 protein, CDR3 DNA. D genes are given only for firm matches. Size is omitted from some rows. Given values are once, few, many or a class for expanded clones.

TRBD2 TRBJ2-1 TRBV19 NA CASSIEPGTSGLYNEQFF TGTGCCAGTAGTATAGAACCGGGGACTAGCGGCCTCTACAATGAGCAGTTCTTC
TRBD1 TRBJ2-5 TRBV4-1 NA CASSPGGQGARETQYF TGCGCCAGCAGCCCAGGGGGACAGGGGGCGCGAGAGACCCAGTACTTC
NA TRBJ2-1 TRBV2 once CASRVSGANEQFF TGTGCCAGCAGGGTCTCAGGGGCCAATGAGCAGTTCTTC
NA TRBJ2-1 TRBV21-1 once CASSKGYRGLAGGRSYNEQFF TGTGCCAGCAGCAAAGGCTATAGGGGACTAGCGGGGGGCCGATCTTACAATGAGCAGTTCTTC
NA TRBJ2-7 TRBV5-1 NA CASSLVGSKLSYEQYF TGCGCCAGCAGCTTGGTTGGGTCTAAACTATCCTACGAGCAGTACTTC
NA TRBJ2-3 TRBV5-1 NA CASSLDGVSTDTQYF TGCGCCAGCAGCTTGGACGGGGTTAGCACAGATACGCAGTATTTT
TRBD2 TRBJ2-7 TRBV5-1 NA CASSYYSGSEYEQYF TGCGCCAGCAGTTACTATAGCGGGAGTGAGTACGAGCAGTACTTC
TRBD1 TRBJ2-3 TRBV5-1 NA CASSSGQGGTDTQYF TGCGCCAGCAGCTCGGGACAGGGGGGCACAGATACGCAGTATTTT
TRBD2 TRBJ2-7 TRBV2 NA CAGQTSGRYEQYF TGTGCCGGCCAGACTAGCGGGCGGTACGAGCAGTACTTC
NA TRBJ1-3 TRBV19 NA CASTRDSPYSGNTIYF TGTGCCAGTACCCGAGACAGTCCGTACTCTGGAAACACCATATATTTT
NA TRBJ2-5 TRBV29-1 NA CSVGTVQETQYF TGCAGCGTTGGGACAGTCCAAGAGACCCAGTACTTC
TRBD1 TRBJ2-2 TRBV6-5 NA CASSYWRQGTGELFF TGTGCCAGCAGTTATTGGCGACAGGGGACCGGGGAGCTGTTTTTT
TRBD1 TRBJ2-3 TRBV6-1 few CASSVRDRGQDTQYF TGTGCCAGCAGTGTTAGGGACAGGGGTCAAGATACGCAGTATTTT
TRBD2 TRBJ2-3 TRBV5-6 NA CASSPGTSGPDTQYF TGTGCCAGCAGCCCCGGGACTAGCGGGCCAGATACGCAGTATTTT
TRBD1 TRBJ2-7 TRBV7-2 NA CASSLDRTGGEQYF TGTGCCAGCAGCTTAGACCGGACAGGGGGCGAGCAGTACTTC
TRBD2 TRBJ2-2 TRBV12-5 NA CASGSRGDQTGELFF TGTGCTAGTGGTTCGCGGGGGGACCAGACCGGGGAGCTGTTTTTT
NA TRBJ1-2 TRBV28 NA CASNEQGYGYTF TGTGCCAGCAATGAACAGGGATATGGCTACACCTTC
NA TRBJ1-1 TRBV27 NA CASTDRTEAFF TGTGCCAGCACCGACAGGACTGAAGCTTTCTTT
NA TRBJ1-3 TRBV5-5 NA CASSLGHSGNTIYF TGTGCCAGCAGCTTGGGACACTCTGGAAACACCATATATTTT
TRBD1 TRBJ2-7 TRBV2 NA CASLTGGGKHEQYF TGTGCCAGTCTAACAGGGGGCGGAAAGCACGAGCAGTACTTC
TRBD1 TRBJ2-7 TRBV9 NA CASSPGQGKTYEQYF TGTGCCAGCAGCCCCGGACAGGGGAAAACCTACGAGCAGTACTTC
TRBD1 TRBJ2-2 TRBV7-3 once CASSSTGQDTGELFF TGTGCCAGCAGTTCGACAGGGCAGGACACCGGGGAGCTGTTTTTT
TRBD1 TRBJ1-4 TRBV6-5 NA CASTSTGSRELFF TGTGCCAGCACCTCGACAGGGTCCAGAGAACTGTTTTTT
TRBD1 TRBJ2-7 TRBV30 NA CAWRGQGPSYEQYF TGTGCCTGGAGGGGACAGGGGCCGTCCTACGAGCAGTACTTC
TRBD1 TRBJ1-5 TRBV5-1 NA CASSTGQHNQPQHF TGCGCCAGCAGCACGGGACAGCACAATCAGCCCCAGCATTTT
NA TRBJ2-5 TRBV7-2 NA CASSPPRGSGVTQYF TGTGCCAGCAGCCCCCCGAGGGGGTCGGGTGTGACCCAGTACTTC
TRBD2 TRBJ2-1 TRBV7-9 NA CASSWGSSGTNEQFF TGTGCCAGCAGCTGGGGATCTAGCGGGACTAATGAGCAGTTCTTC
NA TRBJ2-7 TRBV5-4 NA CASSAAGSQGLYEQYF TGTGCCAGCAGCGCGGCGGGGAGCCAGGGTTTGTACGAGCAGTACTTC
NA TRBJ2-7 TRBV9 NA CASSVGQRTYEQYF TGTGCCAGCAGCGTAGGACAGCGAACCTACGAGCAGTACTTC
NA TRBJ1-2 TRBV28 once CASSSNQGFFGYTF TGTGCCAGCAGTTCCAATCAGGGGTTCTTTGGCTACACCTTC
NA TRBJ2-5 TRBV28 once CASTGEETQYF TGTGCCAGCACTGGTGAGGAGACCCAGTACTTC
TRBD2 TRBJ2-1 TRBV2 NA CLAGPLAHEQFF TGCCTAGCGGGGCCCCTAGCCCATGAGCAGTTCTTC
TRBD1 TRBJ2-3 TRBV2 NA CASSRGQGGDTQYF TGTGCCAGCAGTCGAGGACAGGGTGGAGATACGCAGTATTTT
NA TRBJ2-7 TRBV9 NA CASSPSAGREAYEQYF TGTGCCAGCAGCCCCAGTGCAGGCAGGGAGGCCTACGAGCAGTACTTC
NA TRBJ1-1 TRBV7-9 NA CASSLEGPGGTEAFF TGTGCCAGCAGCTTAGAGGGGCCAGGCGGCACTGAAGCTTTCTTT
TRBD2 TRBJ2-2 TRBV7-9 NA CASSTGLAENTGELFF TGTGCCAGCAGCACCGGGCTAGCGGAGAACACCGGGGAGCTGTTTTTT
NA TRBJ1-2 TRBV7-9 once CASSLYREGGYTF TGTGCCAGCAGCTTATACAGGGAGGGTGGCTACACCTTC